Shown below are 20 T cell receptor beta chains from a single sample sequenced in a study of CXCR3-negative and CXCR3-positive naive CD8 T cells. Each TRB cDNA library was prepared by 5' RACE (with UMI labels). TCRdb reprocessed the 5' RACE reads, keeping one entry per CDR3 protein, no DNA. The sample table includes about 80,000 distinct CDR3 sequences. The source material was naive CXCR3- CD8+ T cells from blood. Subset indicated: CD45RO-CCR7+CD27+CD95- naive CD8+ T cells lacking CXCR3 (TNR3-). The receptors stem from a human donor in good health. Some clones in this sample may be carry-over from other donors' samples.

The V call is TRBV6-1, the J call TRBJ2-7. Germline V gives CDR1 MNHNS, CDR2 SASEGT. The CDR3 consists of 15 residues. CDR3 amino acids: CASSEEFGPYYEQYF.

The J gene is TRBJ2-7, the V gene TRBV27; TCRdb designates TRBD1, a call that cannot be tested without DNA. CDR3 size: 14 residues. Per germline, CDR1 MNHEY and CDR2 SMNVEV (reference sequence). CDR3 loop: CASSSPTVSYEQYF.

CDR3 protein: CASSSRGNTGELFF. The genes are TRBV6-5 and TRBJ2-2; without DNA, the TCRdb call of TRBD1 cannot be checked. Germline V CDR1 and CDR2: MNHEY, SVGAGI. This CDR3 comprises 14 residues.

J is TRBJ2-5 and V is TRBV7-9; without DNA, the TCRdb call of TRBD1 cannot be checked. CDR1 and CDR2 from the germline V gene are SEHNR and FQNEAQ (reference sequence). This CDR3 has 13 residues. CDR3 sequence: CASSRDSLETQYF.

The V and J genes are TRBV19 and TRBJ1-5; TCRdb's D gene call, TRBD1, goes unchecked for lack of DNA. The CDR3 runs 14 residues. Germline CDR1 is LNHDA and CDR2 is SQIVND (reference sequence). The CDR3 is CASCYREVNQPQHF.

The chain carries TRBV7-9 and TRBJ2-1; TCRdb proposes TRBD2, but this gene call is untestable without DNA. The CDR3 covers 17 residues. Looked up from germline, CDR1 is SEHNR and CDR2 is FQNEAQ (reference sequence). This CDR3 is CASSLGPGLAGGNEQFF.

V and J are TRBV7-6 and TRBJ1-1. The CDR3 runs 15 residues. The germline gives CDR1 SGHVS, CDR2 FNYEAQ. The CDR3 here is CASSPEQRLNTEAFF.

The rearrangement links TRBV7-3 to TRBJ1-1; TCRdb's D gene call, TRBD1, goes unchecked for lack of DNA. The germline CDR1 and CDR2 sequences are SGHTA and FQGTGA. This CDR3 comprises 15 residues. The CDR3 sequence is CASSLTGQSNTEAFF. Drawing the rest from reference TRBV7-3 and TRBJ1-1, the complete variable domain is GAGVSQTPSNKVTEKGKYVELRCDPISGHTALYWYRQSLGQGPEFLIYFQGTGAADDSGLPNDRFFAVRPEGSVSTLKIQRTERGDSAVYLCASSLTGQSNTEAFFGQGTRLTVV.

The chain recombines TRBV29-1 with TRBJ2-1. Germline V CDR1 and CDR2: SQVTM, ANQGSEA. This CDR3 has 15 amino acids. This CDR3 is CSVEDTENSYNEQFF.

The genes are TRBV6-1 and TRBJ2-7; TCRdb's D call of TRBD1 is untestable without DNA. Germline values: CDR1 MNHNS, CDR2 SASEGT. There are 14 residues in the CDR3. The CDR3: CASSEFRGVYEQYF.

The rearrangement uses TRBV11-3 and TRBJ2-1; TCRdb outputs TRBD1, but without DNA this stays unchecked. Per germline, CDR1 SGHNT and CDR2 YENEEA. The CDR3 contains 15 residues. The CDR3: CASSFGGTAYNEQFF.

V and J are TRBV6-1 and TRBJ2-7; the TCRdb D gene call, TRBD1, has no DNA to confirm it. CDR1 is MNHNS, CDR2 SASEGT, per germline. The CDR3 has 14 residues. The CDR3 reads CASSEGRGDYEQYF.

The chain couples TRBV6-2 or TRBV6-3 to TRBJ2-1; TCRdb selects TRBD2, and the lack of DNA leaves this call unchecked. Germline assignment: CDR1 MNHEY and CDR2 SVGEGT. The CDR3 runs to 14 residues. CDR3 amino acids: CASSGTSGGNEQFF.

This CDR3 is CASSSYPGLAHKETQYF. V gene TRBV7-3 combines with J gene TRBJ2-5; TCRdb returns TRBD2, unconfirmable since there is no DNA. The CDR3 has 17 residues. Germline loops: CDR1 SGHTA, CDR2 FQGTGA.

The chain has TRBV7-9 and TRBJ1-4; the D call from TCRdb, TRBD1, cannot be confirmed without DNA. The length of the CDR3 is 15 residues. CDR1 is SEHNR, CDR2 FQNEAQ, per germline (reference sequence). CDR3 loop: CASSHRGKANEKLFF.

The genes are TRBV7-9 and TRBJ1-1; the TRBD1 assignment by TCRdb is unverifiable without DNA. This CDR3 spans 12 amino acids. The germline gives CDR1 SEHNR, CDR2 FQNEAQ (reference sequence). CDR3: CASSWGQNEAFF.

The chain joins TRBV10-3 to TRBJ2-7; the TCRdb D gene call, TRBD1, has no DNA to confirm it. The germline CDR1 and CDR2 sequences are ENHRY and SYGVKD. This CDR3 has 14 amino acids. The CDR3 spells CAIRGQGEVGEQYF.

The genes are TRBV6-2 or TRBV6-3 and TRBJ1-1; the TCRdb D gene call, TRBD1, has no DNA to confirm it. CDR3 length: 16 amino acids. The germline V gene encodes CDR1 MNHEY and CDR2 SVGEGT. CDR3 residues: CASSYSRGVMNTEAFF.

V usage is TRBV29-1 and J usage is TRBJ2-7; TCRdb reports TRBD1, a call that lacks DNA to check it against. Germline V gene sequence: CDR1 SQVTM, CDR2 ANQGSEA. This CDR3 contains 12 residues. This CDR3 reads CSVAQGIYEQYF.

V usage is TRBV12-3 or TRBV12-4 and J usage is TRBJ2-7; TCRdb outputs TRBD2, but without DNA this stays unchecked. This CDR3 is built from 16 residues. CDR3 sequence reads: CASSMTGLAGPYEQYF.